Following are 20 T cell receptor beta chains from one sample sequenced in a study of post-analysis software for immune sequencing data. Study conclusions and caveats: Patients had higher frequencies than controls of roughly five TRBV segments, including TRBV5-6, TRBV5-1 and TRBV20-1.

The TCR beta cDNA libraries carried unique molecular identifiers. TCRdb processed the PCR reads anew with MiXCR; each CDR3 protein has one entry. Counted here are around 700,000 distinct CDR3 sequences, around 60% occurring once; the ten biggest clones make up about 11%. Their specific antigens are unknown. Sequenced: blood. These receptors all stem from a girl under 10 years old with multiple sclerosis.

This sequence joins TRBV9 and TRBJ1-2, with 11 nucleotides matching TRBD1. CDR1 is SGDLS, CDR2 YYNGEE, per germline. The CDR3 is made up of 15 amino acids. The V gene end was trimmed by 0 bases and the J gene end by 7 bases; junction bases not matched to a gene: 5. The CDR3 coding sequence is TGTGCCAGCAGCGTAGCTGGACAGGGGGCCGTTGGCTACACCTTC. It codes for CASSVAGQGAVGYTF. The full variable domain, with the rest looked up from reference TRBV9 and TRBJ1-2, is DSGVTQTPKHLITATGQRVTLRCSPRSGDLSVYWYQQSLDQGLQFLIQYYNGEERAKGNILERFSAQQFPDLHSELNLSSLELGDSALYFCASSVAGQGAVGYTFGSGTRLTVV.

This chain connects TRBV20-1 to TRBJ2-3, with D tentatively TRBD1 (6 bases). The CDR3 sequence is 14 residues long. V was clipped by 5 bases and J by 2 bases, with 14 bases between them. CDR1 DFQATT and CDR2 SNEGSKA come from the germline V gene (reference sequence). CDR3 sequence (DNA): TGCAGTGCTCGGGACATGGGGGACACAGATACGCAGTATTTT. Translation: CSARDMGDTDTQYF.

This clonotype was observed at least ten times. The chain is built from TRBV10-3 and TRBJ2-1, with D tentatively TRBD2 (7 bases). Trimming stripped 11 bases from V and 3 bases from J, with 14 bases between. Germline V gives CDR1 ENHRY, CDR2 SYGVKD. CDR3 length equals 13 residues. CDR3 region: CAPAGAYYNEQFF. For the CDR3, the DNA is TGTGCCCCGGCGGGGGCATACTACAATGAGCAGTTCTTC.

CDR3 bases: TGTGCCAGCAGCCTCATTGCGGGAAGTGAGCAGTTCTTC. Encoded protein: CASSLIAGSEQFF. The rearrangement links TRBV7-9 to TRBJ2-1; perhaps TRBD2 as D (6 bases). The length of the CDR3 is 13 residues. CDR1 is SEHNR, CDR2 FQNEAQ, per germline (reference sequence). V lost 5 bases and J lost 9, with 14 bases in between.

V usage is TRBV7-2 and J usage is TRBJ2-3; 14 bases align to TRBD2. Germline V gives CDR1 SGHTA, CDR2 FQGNSA. Trimming removed 3 bases from V and 4 bases from J; junction bases left unmatched: 9. The CDR3 length is 18 residues. CDR3: CASSFNPTSGGAPDTQYF. As DNA, the CDR3 is TGTGCCAGCAGCTTCAATCCGACTAGCGGGGGGGCCCCAGATACGCAGTATTTT.

The chain combines TRBV30 with TRBJ2-1; 10 nucleotides match TRBD2. V was pared by 2 bases and J by 2 bases, with 3 bases of the junction left unmatched. CDR3 length: 15 residues. The V gene's germline CDR1 is GTSNPN and CDR2 SVGIG (reference sequence). CDR3 amino acids: CAWSISGGPYNEQFF. The CDR3 nucleotides read TGTGCCTGGAGTATTAGCGGGGGGCCCTACAATGAGCAGTTCTTC.

This clonotype was detected only once. V is TRBV7-2 and J is TRBJ2-6; D gene unclear. This CDR3 spans 15 amino acids. V shed 6 bases and J shed 0 bases, with 9 bases lying between them. The germline gives CDR1 SGHTA, CDR2 FQGNSA. The CDR3 protein is CASSFRDSGANVLTF. For the CDR3, the DNA is TGTGCCAGCAGTTTTAGAGACTCTGGGGCCAACGTCCTGACTTTC.

As concerns this clonotype: One end of the junction is discordant with germline, which a read error may explain. The J gene is TRBJ2-5, the V gene TRBV5-1, with 12 nucleotides matching TRBD2. This CDR3 has 16 residues. The germline gives CDR1 SGHRS, CDR2 YFSETQ. Here the CDR3 reads CGSSFGTSGRRETQYF. The CDR3 DNA reads as TGCGGCAGCAGCTTTGGTACTAGCGGGAGGCGCGAGACCCAGTACTTC. Full variable domain (remainder filled in from reference TRBV5-1 and TRBJ2-5): KAGVTQTPRYLIKTRGQQVTLSCSPISGHRSVSWYQQTPGQGLQFLFEYFSETQRNKGNFPGRFSGRQFSNSRSEMNVSTLELGDSALYLCGSSFGTSGRRETQYFGPGTRLLVL.

The genes are TRBV4-1 and TRBJ2-7; 8 bases are shared with TRBD1. The DNA end lines up better with TRBJ2-5; the J call may be wrong. Germline V CDR1 and CDR2: MGHRA, YSYEKL. The CDR3 contains 16 residues. DNA of the CDR3: TGCGCCAGCAGCCAAGCTTTGGCAGGGGGCAAAGAGACCCAGTACTTC. It codes for CASSQALAGGKETQYF.

V is TRBV6-2 or TRBV6-3 and J is TRBJ1-2; TRBD1 matches 8 bases. The junction had 15 bases not matched to a gene; V was cut back by 7 bases and J by 8 bases. This CDR3 comprises 15 residues. Germline V gene data show CDR1 as MNHEY and CDR2 as SVGEGT. This CDR3 is CASTRDKDRVGGYTF. CDR3 nucleotides: TGTGCCAGCACCCGAGACAAGGACAGGGTGGGAGGCTACACCTTC.

The chain has TRBV24-1 and TRBJ2-1; D possibly corresponds to TRBD1 (6 bases). This CDR3 contains 13 residues. Trimming cost V 4 bases and J 8 bases, with 11 bases left between them. Per the germline V gene, CDR1 is KGHDR and CDR2 is SFDVKD. The CDR3 nucleotides are TGTGCCACCAGTGACTTGGACAGCGATGAGCAGTTCTTC. This gives the protein CATSDLDSDEQFF.

Written as DNA, the CDR3 is TGTGCCAGCAGCTTGGAAAACACTTTAGAGACCCAGTACTTC. This encodes CASSLENTLETQYF. V usage is TRBV5-5 and J usage is TRBJ2-5; the D is unclear. The CDR3 is 14 residues long. Trimming pared 0 bases from V and 4 bases from J, leaving 10 bases between. Germline lookup yields CDR1 SGHKS and CDR2 YYEKEE (reference sequence).

This clonotype was found a few times. The CDR3 loop is CASSAYRGLPGELFF. CDR3 sequence (DNA): TGTGCCAGCAGTGCCTACAGGGGGCTCCCCGGGGAGCTGTTTTTT. J is TRBJ2-2 and V is TRBV25-1, with TRBD1 identical over 9 bases. V lost 4 bases to trimming and J lost 6 bases; unmatched junction nucleotides: 6. Germline values: CDR1 MGHDK, CDR2 SYGVNS. The CDR3 length is 15 residues.

The rearrangement links TRBV19 to TRBJ2-1, with no clear D. Trimming took 6 bases from V and 8 from J, leaving 11 bases between them. Germline lookup yields CDR1 LNHDA and CDR2 SQIVND (reference sequence). This CDR3 contains 12 residues. This chain's CDR3 is CASSPPGYEQFF. As DNA, the CDR3 is TGTGCCAGTAGCCCACCAGGCTATGAGCAGTTCTTC.

This chain joins TRBV6-6 and TRBJ1-5, with no clear D. This CDR3 has 12 amino acids. Germline values: CDR1 MNHNY, CDR2 SVGAGI (reference sequence). Trimming pared 6 bases from V and 1 base from J, leaving 4 bases between. Here the CDR3 reads CASSHSNQPQHF. The CDR3 DNA follows: TGTGCCAGCAGCCACAGCAATCAGCCCCAGCATTTT.

The chain combines TRBV20-1 with TRBJ2-1, with D possibly being TRBD2 (6 bases). V was clipped by 4 bases and J by 9 bases, with 16 bases between them. This CDR3 has 13 amino acids. Germline V CDR1 and CDR2: DFQATT, SNEGSKA (reference sequence). The CDR3 DNA reads as TGCAGTGCTAACCCAACCCTCGGGAGTGAGCAGTTCTTC. Encoded protein: CSANPTLGSEQFF.

This clonotype has more than one count but fewer than ten. The chain links TRBV19 to TRBJ2-2; 9 bases are shared with TRBD1. CDR1 and CDR2 (germline): LNHDA, SQIVND (reference sequence). CDR3 length equals 15 residues. With V trimmed by 4 bases and J by 5 bases, 5 bases remained unmatched. The chain's CDR3 is CASSKDRGITGELFF. The CDR3 bases are TGTGCCAGTAGTAAGGACAGGGGAATTACCGGGGAGCTGTTTTTT.

V usage is TRBV27 and J usage is TRBJ2-2, with D perhaps assigned TRBD1 or TRBD2 (5 bases each). The ends were cut back, 5 bases at V and 3 bases at J, with 16 bases in the middle. Germline V gives CDR1 MNHEY, CDR2 SMNVEV (reference sequence). The CDR3 length is 16 residues. CDR3 DNA sequence: TGTGCCAGCAGTGTAGCCCCACGGGGCTACACCGGGGAGCTGTTTTTT. It specifies CASSVAPRGYTGELFF.

This chain joins TRBV12-3 or TRBV12-4 and TRBJ2-1, with 7 bases that match TRBD1. The CDR3 runs to 13 residues. J was trimmed by 6 bases and V by 6 bases; bases with no gene match: 5. The CDR3 here is CASSRQGLNEQFF. CDR3 in DNA: TGTGCCAGCAGCCGACAGGGTCTCAATGAGCAGTTCTTC.

The chain links TRBV27 to TRBJ2-1; no definite D call. CDR3 length: 14 residues. Trimming removed 5 bases at V and 5 bases at J, with 13 bases between. Germline V gene lookup returns CDR1 MNHEY and CDR2 SMNVEV (reference sequence). The CDR3 sequence: CASSIAGDHNEQFF. The CDR3 coding sequence is TGTGCCAGCAGTATCGCCGGCGACCACAATGAGCAGTTCTTC.